This T cell receptor (beta chain) derives from a study of shared clonotypes between healthy human individuals. Clones were read by immunoSEQ multiplex PCR, and TCRdb kept only the in-frame ones, dropping some. In the table there are some 1 million clones, about 75% of which are singletons. The receptor's source is a young man in good health. Material: memory CD4+ T cells sorted from blood. Subset reported: CD45RA-negative fraction.

The CDR3 coding sequence is TGTGCCAGCAGTTTTTATGGGTCGGGTCAGCCCCAGCATTTT. This gives the protein CASSFYGSGQPQHF. The chain joins TRBV27 to TRBJ1-5; D is uncertain. Germline values: CDR1 MNHEY, CDR2 SMNVEV (reference sequence). This CDR3 contains 14 residues. V was clipped by 3 bases and J by 6 bases, with 12 bases between them.